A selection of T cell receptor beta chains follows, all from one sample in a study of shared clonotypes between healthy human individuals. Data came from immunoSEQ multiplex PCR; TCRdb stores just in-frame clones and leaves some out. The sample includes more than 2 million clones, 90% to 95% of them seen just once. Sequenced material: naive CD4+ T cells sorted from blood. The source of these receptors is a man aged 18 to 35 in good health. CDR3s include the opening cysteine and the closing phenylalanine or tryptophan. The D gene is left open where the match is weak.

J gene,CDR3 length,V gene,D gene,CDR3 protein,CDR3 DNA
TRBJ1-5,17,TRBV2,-,CASSREMGQRSNQPQHF,TGTGCCAGCAGTCGTGAAATGGGACAAAGAAGCAATCAGCCCCAGCATTTT
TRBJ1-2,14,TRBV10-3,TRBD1,CAIQPGQGNYGYTF,TGTGCCATACAACCGGGACAGGGGAACTATGGCTACACCTTC
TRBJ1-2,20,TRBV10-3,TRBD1,CAITANTAGTGEAVLGGYTF,TGTGCCATCACTGCGAACACCGCCGGCACAGGGGAAGCAGTTTTGGGGGGCTACACCTTC
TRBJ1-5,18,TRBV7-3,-,CASSSKYRVSKSNQPQHF,TGTGCCAGCAGCTCGAAATACAGGGTAAGTAAGAGCAATCAGCCCCAGCATTTT
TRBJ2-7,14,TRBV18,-,CASSPPTSTYEQYF,TGTGCCAGCTCACCACCTACCAGTACCTACGAGCAGTACTTC
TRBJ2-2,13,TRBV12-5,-,CAARGRDTGELFF,TGTGCTGCTCGTGGCAGGGACACCGGGGAGCTGTTTTTT
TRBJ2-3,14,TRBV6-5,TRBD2,CASKPSGLTDTQYF,TGTGCCAGCAAGCCTAGCGGTCTTACAGATACGCAGTATTTT
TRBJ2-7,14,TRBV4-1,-,CASSPDTFPYEQYF,TGCGCCAGCAGCCCGGACACGTTCCCCTACGAGCAGTACTTC
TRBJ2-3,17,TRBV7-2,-,CASSPRGSGISTDTQYF,TGTGCCAGCAGCCCCCGGGGTAGCGGCATTTCCACAGATACGCAGTATTTT
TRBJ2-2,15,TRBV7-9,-,CASSRSETVTGELFF,TGTGCCAGCAGCCGATCAGAAACAGTGACCGGGGAGCTGTTTTTT
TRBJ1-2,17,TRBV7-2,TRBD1,CASSLYRGQGRAYGYTF,TGTGCCAGCAGCTTATATAGGGGACAGGGGAGGGCCTATGGCTACACCTTC
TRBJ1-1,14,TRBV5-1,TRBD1,CASSTEGQGTEAFF,TGCGCCAGCAGCACCGAGGGACAGGGCACTGAAGCTTTCTTT
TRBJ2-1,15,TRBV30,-,CAWSVWGSGRNEQFF,TGTGCCTGGAGTGTCTGGGGGTCAGGGCGCAATGAGCAGTTCTTC